What follows are 17 T cell receptor beta chains derived from one specimen sequenced in a study of T cell repertoires in cytomegalovirus infection. MiXCR, run by TCRdb on the reads, gives a single entry per CDR3 protein. The sample lists 200,000 or so distinct CDR3 sequences; roughly 27% were seen once. Input material: PBMCs. The origin of the receptors is a human donor in good health (CMV status not recorded). Some clones in this sample may be carry-over from other donors' samples.

The chain combines TRBV3-1 with TRBJ2-7, with TRBD2 matching over 11 bases. V was clipped by 4 bases and J by 2 bases; unmatched bases: 16. This CDR3 spans 19 amino acids. CDR1 and CDR2 (germline): LGHDT, YNNKEL (reference sequence). CDR3 protein: CASSRLPRGTSGQTYEQYF. The CDR3 region has the DNA TGTGCCAGCAGCCGTTTACCTAGGGGGACTAGCGGACAGACCTACGAGCAGTACTTC.

The sample holds a few counts of this clonotype. J is TRBJ2-7 and V is TRBV5-5, with D unclear. Germline CDR1 reads SGHKS; CDR2 reads YYEKEE (reference sequence). Trimming removed 1 base at V and 0 bases at J, with 14 bases between. The CDR3 runs to 16 residues. CDR3 in DNA: TGTGCCAGCAGCTTGAGTTTGAGCATCGACTCCTACGAGCAGTACTTC. Its translation: CASSLSLSIDSYEQYF. The entire variable domain, with the rest obtained from reference TRBV5-5 and TRBJ2-7, is as follows: DAGVTQSPTHLIKTRGQQVTLRCSPISGHKSVSWYQQVLGQGPQFIFQYYEKEERGRGNFPDRFSARQFPNYSSELNVNALLLGDSALYLCASSLSLSIDSYEQYFGPGTRLTVT.

This clonotype was seen a few times. This chain joins TRBV6-5 and TRBJ2-3; D unclear. This CDR3 region has 14 residues. V gave up 5 bases and J gave up 3 bases, with 12 bases separating them. CDR1 is MNHEY and CDR2 is SVGAGI in the germline V gene. CDR3 residues: CASSRSLGTDTQYF. CDR3 nucleotide sequence: TGTGCCAGCAGTCGGAGCCTAGGGACAGATACGCAGTATTTT.

This clonotype showed up just once. V usage is TRBV18 and J usage is TRBJ1-1, with D perhaps matching TRBD1 (5 bases). The CDR3 spans 17 residues. Trimming pared 2 bases from V and 5 bases from J, leaving 21 bases between. Germline V gene data show CDR1 as KGHSH and CDR2 as LQKENI. The CDR3 nucleotides read TGTGCCAGCTCACCAGCTCCAGCGGGATCGGGGCGGACTGAAGCTTTCTTT. It encodes CASSPAPAGSGRTEAFF.

There are many counts of this clonotype. J is TRBJ2-3 and V is TRBV10-3; either TRBD1 or TRBD2 may supply D (5 bases each). Trimming removed 6 bases at V and 0 bases at J, with 7 bases between. Per the germline V gene, CDR1 is ENHRY and CDR2 is SYGVKD. The CDR3 consists of 13 residues. The CDR3 here is CAIRGDSTDTQYF. As DNA, the CDR3 is TGTGCCATCAGGGGGGACAGCACAGATACGCAGTATTTT.

The rearrangement uses TRBV7-8 and TRBJ2-5; D is uncertain. CDR1 SGHVS and CDR2 FQNEAQ come from the germline V gene. This CDR3 comprises 13 residues. Trimming left V 4 bases short and J 4 bases short, with 10 bases between. CDR3 nucleotides: TGTGCCAGCAGCTCGGGCCTAACAGAGACCCAGTACTTC. This encodes CASSSGLTETQYF.

This clonotype was counted between two and nine times. The V and J genes are TRBV29-1 and TRBJ2-1; D may be TRBD2 (6 bases). The germline gives CDR1 SQVTM, CDR2 ANQGSEA. The CDR3 covers 15 residues. The V end lost 8 bases, the J end lost 1 base, and 18 bases lay between the germline ends. Here the CDR3 DNA reads TGCAGCACGCCCGTGGGAGGACAATCCTACAATGAGCAGTTCTTC. Amino acid sequence: CSTPVGGQSYNEQFF.

V gene TRBV11-2 combines with J gene TRBJ2-7; 10 nucleotides line up with TRBD1. The J segment lost 0 bases and the V segment lost 6 bases, leaving 5 bases of the junction unmatched. CDR3 length equals 15 residues. The germline V gene encodes CDR1 SGHAT and CDR2 FQNNGV. The CDR3 region is CASRPGTGVSYEQYF. The CDR3 region has the DNA TGTGCCAGCAGGCCCGGGACAGGGGTCTCCTACGAGCAGTACTTC.

V usage is TRBV2 and J usage is TRBJ1-4; the D is unclear. The V end was cut by 7 bases, the J end by 0 bases, with 15 bases between. The CDR3 totals 16 residues. The germline gives CDR1 SNHLY, CDR2 FYNNEI. CDR3 sequence (DNA): TGTGCCAGCACCACCCGGCTAGGTCCAACTAATGAAAAACTGTTTTTT. Its translation: CASTTRLGPTNEKLFF.

This clonotype counts as medium-sized. The V gene is TRBV7-8, the J gene TRBJ2-1; D is uncertain. Deletions cut 2 bases from V and 7 bases from J, with 6 bases between. CDR1 and CDR2 (germline): SGHVS, FQNEAQ. The CDR3 loop spans 12 amino acids. The CDR3 DNA sequence: TGTGCCAGCAGCTTAAGTGGGAATGAGCAGTTCTTC. Its translation is CASSLSGNEQFF.

This clonotype showed up just once. The rearrangement links TRBV11-2 to TRBJ1-2; 8 bases match TRBD1. CDR1 SGHAT and CDR2 FQNNGV come from the germline V gene. Germline trimming cut 5 bases from V and 2 bases from J; bases unmatched to any gene: 19. The CDR3 totals 19 residues. The CDR3 sequence is CASSTRTQDRVERNYGYTF. In DNA, the CDR3 is TGTGCCAGCAGCACTCGTACCCAGGACAGGGTAGAAAGAAACTATGGCTACACCTTC.

This clonotype was seen many times. This chain joins TRBV7-2 and TRBJ2-7; possibly TRBD1 or TRBD2 for D (6 bases each). The CDR3 is 16 residues long. The germline V and J ends were trimmed by 1 base and 5 bases, with 18 bases remaining between them. CDR1 and CDR2 from the germline V gene are SGHTA and FQGNSA. The CDR3 spells CASSLEGTTGGHEQYF. The CDR3 region has the DNA TGTGCCAGCAGCTTAGAGGGGACCACTGGGGGGCACGAGCAGTACTTC.

The CDR3, as DNA: TGCGCCAGCAGCTTGACAGGACAGCTCAATCAGCCCCAGCATTTT. Its translation: CASSLTGQLNQPQHF. V and J are TRBV5-1 and TRBJ1-5; possible D gene TRBD1, 6 bases. With 1 base removed from V and 3 bases from J, the gap between germline ends came to 11 bases. The germline CDR1 and CDR2 sequences are SGHRS and YFSETQ. CDR3 length: 15 residues.

The chain recombines TRBV11-2 with TRBJ2-3, with D tentatively TRBD1 or TRBD2 (6 bases each). From germline, CDR1 is SGHAT and CDR2 FQNNGV. V lost 5 bases and J lost 5, with 17 bases in between. The CDR3 has 15 residues. This CDR3 reads CASSPLGGVEDTQYF. In nucleotides, the CDR3 is TGTGCCAGCAGCCCTCTCGGGGGCGTGGAAGATACGCAGTATTTT.

This clonotype was seen a handful of times. The rearrangement uses TRBV7-2 and TRBJ1-5, with TRBD1 as a possible D gene (5 bases). There are 17 residues in the CDR3. V lost 0 bases, J lost 1 base, and 13 bases lay in between. Germline V lookup: CDR1 SGHTA, CDR2 FQGNSA. CDR3: CASSLATAGWSNQPQHF. CDR3 DNA sequence: TGTGCCAGCAGCTTAGCGACGGCAGGGTGGAGCAATCAGCCCCAGCATTTT.

The V gene is TRBV3-1, the J gene TRBJ2-5; TRBD1 matches 10 bases. This CDR3 contains 15 residues. Germline V lookup: CDR1 LGHDT, CDR2 YNNKEL (reference sequence). V gave up 3 bases and J gave up 6 bases; unmatched junction bases: 7. This CDR3 is CASSHTGQGGQTQYF. In DNA form, the CDR3 reads TGTGCCAGCAGCCATACCGGACAGGGGGGACAGACCCAGTACTTC.

This clonotype appeared a few times. A read error may account for a junction end that differs from germline. The chain uses TRBV3-1 and TRBJ1-6; D is uncertain. The CDR3 totals 14 residues. The germline V gene has CDR1 LGHDT and CDR2 YNNKEL (reference sequence). The CDR3 loop is CASSLGSFNSPLHF. In DNA form, the CDR3 reads TGTGCCAGCAGCCTTGGGTCCTTTAATTCACCCCTCCACTTT.